One and the same sample provided the 4 T cell receptor beta chains below, sequenced in a study of spatial heterogeneity in lung cancer. TCRdb analysed the 5' RACE reads with MiXCR anew, one entry per CDR3 protein. The sample has around 89,000 distinct CDR3 sequences, about 12% seen once. The time point was: sample taken at primary tumor resection. Here the sequenced sample was PBMCs, taken at surgery. These TCRs come from a male donor with early-stage non-small cell lung cancer.

This clonotype was counted between two and nine times. The chain uses TRBV3-1 and TRBJ2-1, with 11 nucleotides matching TRBD1. From germline, CDR1 is LGHDT and CDR2 YNNKEL (reference sequence). J lost 12 bases, V lost 3 bases, and 4 bases had no gene match. This CDR3 contains 13 residues. The CDR3 is CASSHGQGAGQFF. CDR3 nucleotides: TGTGCCAGCAGCCACGGACAGGGGGCTGGGCAGTTCTTC.

This clonotype was observed at least ten times. The rearrangement joins TRBV9 to TRBJ2-3; 8 bases match TRBD2. The CDR3 length is 16 residues. The germline V gene has CDR1 SGDLS and CDR2 YYNGEE. V was clipped by 6 bases and J by 10 bases; unmatched bases: 19. The CDR3 loop is CASNPIGLASHPAQYF. CDR3 coding DNA: TGTGCCAGCAACCCCATCGGACTAGCTTCCCACCCCGCGCAGTATTTT.

The genes are TRBV12-3 or TRBV12-4 and TRBJ2-7; D unclear. The CDR3 sequence is 17 residues long. V lost 5 bases and J 0 bases, leaving 20 bases between the germline ends. The CDR3, as DNA: TGTGCCAGCAGTCCCGCCATTGGACGGCACCTCTCCTACGAGCAGTACTTC. Its translation is CASSPAIGRHLSYEQYF.

This clonotype was recorded many times. V is TRBV7-2 and J is TRBJ2-3, with 7 nucleotides matching TRBD2. The germline V gene encodes CDR1 SGHTA and CDR2 FQGNSA. The CDR3 is made up of 15 amino acids. With 3 bases clipped from V and 2 bases from J, the junction kept 5 bases outside the gene matches. DNA for the CDR3: TGTGCCAGCAGCTTGGTCAGCGGGAACACAGATACGCAGTATTTT. Its translation: CASSLVSGNTDTQYF.